The sequence of this T cell receptor (beta chain) was determined in a study of radiation and T cells in renal cell carcinoma. Trimming took 2 bases from V and 1 from J, leaving 12 bases between them. The CDR3 contains 15 residues. Germline V gives CDR1 SGHRS, CDR2 YFSETQ. As to time point: baseline pretreatment blood. The sample's treatment: 15 Gy SBRT to primary tumor, nephrectomy 4 weeks later. Blood was sampled at baseline, 2 weeks and 4 weeks after SBRT. Clones were read by immunoSEQ multiplex PCR, and TCRdb kept only the in-frame ones, dropping some. The table has about 130,000 clones, 88% seen once.

V gene TRBV5-1 combines with J gene TRBJ1-1; TRBD1 is a possible D gene (5 bases). Sequencing used blood, obtained from a patient whose treatment included radiotherapy and nephrectomy. The TCR originated in a woman aged 50 to 65 with renal cell carcinoma. The CDR3 coding sequence is TGCGCCAGCAGCTTTCAAAGGGGAGGGAACACTGAAGCTTTCTTT. This codes for CASSFQRGGNTEAFF. The full variable domain, its missing parts supplied by reference TRBV5-1 and TRBJ1-1, is KAGVTQTPRYLIKTRGQQVTLSCSPISGHRSVSWYQQTPGQGLQFLFEYFSETQRNKGNFPGRFSGRQFSNSRSEMNVSTLELGDSALYLCASSFQRGGNTEAFFGQGTRLTVV.